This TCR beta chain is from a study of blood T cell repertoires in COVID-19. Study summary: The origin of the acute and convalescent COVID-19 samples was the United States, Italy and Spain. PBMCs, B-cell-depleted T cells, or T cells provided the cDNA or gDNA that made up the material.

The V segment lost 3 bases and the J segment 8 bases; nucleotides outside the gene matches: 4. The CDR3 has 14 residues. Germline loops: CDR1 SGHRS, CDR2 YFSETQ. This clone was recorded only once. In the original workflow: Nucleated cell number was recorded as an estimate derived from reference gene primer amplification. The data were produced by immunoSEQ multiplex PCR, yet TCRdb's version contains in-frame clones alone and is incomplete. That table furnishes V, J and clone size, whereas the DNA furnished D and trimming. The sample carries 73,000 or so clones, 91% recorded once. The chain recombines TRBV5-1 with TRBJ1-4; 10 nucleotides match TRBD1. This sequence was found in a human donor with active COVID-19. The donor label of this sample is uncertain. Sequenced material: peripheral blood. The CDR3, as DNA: TGCGCCAGCAGCTGGGACAGGGGTGGAGAAAAACTGTTTTTT. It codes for CASSWDRGGEKLFF. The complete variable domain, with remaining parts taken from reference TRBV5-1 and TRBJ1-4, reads KAGVTQTPRYLIKTRGQQVTLSCSPISGHRSVSWYQQTPGQGLQFLFEYFSETQRNKGNFPGRFSGRQFSNSRSEMNVSTLELGDSALYLCASSWDRGGEKLFFGSGTQLSVL.